A single T cell receptor (beta chain) is shown here with its context. The source of the sample is a study of T cell changes during pregnancy in multiple sclerosis. Trimming removed 5 bases from V and 5 bases from J, with 16 bases in between. Germline V CDR1 and CDR2: MNHEY, SMNVEV (reference sequence). The CDR3 is 14 amino acids. Profiling relied on immunoSEQ multiplex PCR, and the TCRdb table lists in-frame clones only, not all of them. The table has 70,000 or so clones, about 93% seen once. The chain couples TRBV27 to TRBJ2-7; weak D call: TRBD1 (5 bases). The receptor was isolated from a female donor with multiple sclerosis, enrolled in a pregnancy study. The input for sequencing was CD4+ T cells from peripheral blood mononuclear cells, taken after pregnancy. In DNA form, the CDR3 reads TGTGCCAGCAGTGAGTCCCAGGGATTCAACGAGCAGTACTTC. It translates to CASSESQGFNEQYF.